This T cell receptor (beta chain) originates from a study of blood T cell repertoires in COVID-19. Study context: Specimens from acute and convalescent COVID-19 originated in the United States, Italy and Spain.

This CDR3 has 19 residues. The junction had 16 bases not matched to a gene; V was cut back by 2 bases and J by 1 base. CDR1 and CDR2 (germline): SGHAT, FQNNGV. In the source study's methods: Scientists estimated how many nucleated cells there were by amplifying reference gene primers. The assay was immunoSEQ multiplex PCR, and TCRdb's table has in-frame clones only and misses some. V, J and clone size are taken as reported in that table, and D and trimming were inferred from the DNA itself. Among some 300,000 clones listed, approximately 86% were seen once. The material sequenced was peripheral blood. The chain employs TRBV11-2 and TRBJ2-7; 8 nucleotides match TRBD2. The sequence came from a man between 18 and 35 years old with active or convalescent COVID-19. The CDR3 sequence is CASSLSSPIGSGSSYEQYF. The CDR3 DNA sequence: TGTGCCAGCAGCTTAAGTAGCCCTATCGGGAGCGGGAGTTCCTACGAGCAGTACTTC.